The clone carrying this T cell receptor beta chain was picked up a small number of times. The source of the sample is a study of blood T cell repertoires in COVID-19. Whole-study context: Donors in the United States, Italy and Spain gave samples during acute or convalescent COVID-19.

Germline-derived CDR1 and CDR2 are SGDLS and YYNGEE. V was trimmed by 4 bases and J by 1 base, leaving 11 bases between them. CDR3 length: 14 residues. Repertoires were generated with immunoSEQ multiplex PCR, while TCRdb's copy carries only in-frame clones and drops some. The data show tens of thousands of clones, approximately 80% seen once. The V and J genes are TRBV9 and TRBJ1-1; possible D gene TRBD1, 6 bases. This clonotype originated in an elderly woman with acute or convalescent COVID-19. The sequenced material came from peripheral blood. The CDR3 loop is CASSTTGQNTEAFF. The DNA for the CDR3 is TGTGCCAGCAGCACGACAGGACAGAACACTGAAGCTTTCTTT.